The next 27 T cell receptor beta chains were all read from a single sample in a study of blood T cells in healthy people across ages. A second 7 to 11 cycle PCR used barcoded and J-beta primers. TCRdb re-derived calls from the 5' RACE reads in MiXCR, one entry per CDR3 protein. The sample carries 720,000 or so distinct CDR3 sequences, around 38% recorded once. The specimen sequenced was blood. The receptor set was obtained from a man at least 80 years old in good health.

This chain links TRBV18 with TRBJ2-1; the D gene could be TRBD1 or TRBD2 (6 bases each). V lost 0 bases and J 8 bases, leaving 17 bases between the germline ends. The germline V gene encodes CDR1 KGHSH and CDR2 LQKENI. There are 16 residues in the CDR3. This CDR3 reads CASSPPRGAGGHEQFF. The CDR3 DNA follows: TGTGCCAGCTCACCACCGAGGGGGGCTGGAGGGCATGAGCAGTTCTTC.

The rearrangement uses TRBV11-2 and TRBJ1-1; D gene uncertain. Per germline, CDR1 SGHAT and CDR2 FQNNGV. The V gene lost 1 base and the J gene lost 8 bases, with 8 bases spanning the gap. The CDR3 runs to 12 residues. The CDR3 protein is CASSLAGREAFF. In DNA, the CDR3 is TGTGCCAGCAGCTTAGCCGGCAGGGAAGCTTTCTTT.

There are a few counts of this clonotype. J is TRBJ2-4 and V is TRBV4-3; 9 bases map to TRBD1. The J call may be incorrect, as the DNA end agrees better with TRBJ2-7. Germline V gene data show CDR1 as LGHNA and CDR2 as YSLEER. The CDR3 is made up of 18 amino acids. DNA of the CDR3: TGCGCCAGCAGCCAAAATGCTGGGACAGGGAGTGGGGGCTACGAGCAGTACTTC. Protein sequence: CASSQNAGTGSGGYEQYF.

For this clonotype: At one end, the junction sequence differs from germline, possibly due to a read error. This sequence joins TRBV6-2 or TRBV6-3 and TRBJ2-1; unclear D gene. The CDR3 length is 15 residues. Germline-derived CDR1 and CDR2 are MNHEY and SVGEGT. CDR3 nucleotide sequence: TGTGTCAGCAGTTACTCTTACTCTAGTTGGAATGAGCAGTTCTTC. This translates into CVSSYSYSSWNEQFF.

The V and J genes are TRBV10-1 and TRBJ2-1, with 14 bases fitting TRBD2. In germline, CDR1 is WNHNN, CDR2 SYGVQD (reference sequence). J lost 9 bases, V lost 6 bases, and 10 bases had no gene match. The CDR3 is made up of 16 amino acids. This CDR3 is CASSQTSGGGISEQFF. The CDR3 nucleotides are TGCGCCAGCAGCCAGACTAGCGGGGGGGGGATATCTGAGCAGTTCTTC.

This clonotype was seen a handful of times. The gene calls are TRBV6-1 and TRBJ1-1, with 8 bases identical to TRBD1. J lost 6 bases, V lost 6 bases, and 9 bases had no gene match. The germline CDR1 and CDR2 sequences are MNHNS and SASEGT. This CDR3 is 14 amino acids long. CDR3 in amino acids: CASRGGQGMAEAFF. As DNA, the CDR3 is TGTGCCAGCAGGGGCGGACAGGGAATGGCTGAAGCTTTCTTT.

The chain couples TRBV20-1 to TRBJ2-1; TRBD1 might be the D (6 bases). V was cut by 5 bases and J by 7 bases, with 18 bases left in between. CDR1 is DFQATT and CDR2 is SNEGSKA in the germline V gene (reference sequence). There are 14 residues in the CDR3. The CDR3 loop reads CSALTPGQGNEQFF. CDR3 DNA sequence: TGCAGTGCTCTGACGCCGGGTCAGGGGAATGAGCAGTTCTTC.

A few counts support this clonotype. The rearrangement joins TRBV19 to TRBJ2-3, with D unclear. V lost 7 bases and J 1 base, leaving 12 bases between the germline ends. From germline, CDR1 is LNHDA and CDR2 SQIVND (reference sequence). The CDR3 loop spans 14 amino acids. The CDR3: CASTKLGGTDTQYF. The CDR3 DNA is TGTGCCAGTACCAAACTCGGAGGCACAGATACGCAGTATTTT.

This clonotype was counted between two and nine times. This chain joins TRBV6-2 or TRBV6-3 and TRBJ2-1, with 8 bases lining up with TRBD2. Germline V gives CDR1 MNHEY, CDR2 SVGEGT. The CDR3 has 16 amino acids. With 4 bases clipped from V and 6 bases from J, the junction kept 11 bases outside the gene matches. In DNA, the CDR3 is TGTGCCAGCAGTTCCCCAAGAGCGGGGGCTGCCAATGAGCAGTTCTTC. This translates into CASSSPRAGAANEQFF.

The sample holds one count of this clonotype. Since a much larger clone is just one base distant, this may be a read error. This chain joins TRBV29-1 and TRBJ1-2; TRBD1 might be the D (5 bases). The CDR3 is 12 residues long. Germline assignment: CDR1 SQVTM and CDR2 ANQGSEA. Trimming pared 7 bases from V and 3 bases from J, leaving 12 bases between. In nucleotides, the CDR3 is TGCAGCGCGGGGGACGGAGACTATGGCTACACCTTC. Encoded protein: CSAGDGDYGYTF.

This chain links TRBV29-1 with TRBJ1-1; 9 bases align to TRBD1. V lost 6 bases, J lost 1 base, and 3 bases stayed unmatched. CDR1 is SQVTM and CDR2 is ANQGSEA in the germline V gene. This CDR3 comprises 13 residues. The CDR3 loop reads CSVPGQGNTEAFF. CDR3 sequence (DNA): TGCAGCGTGCCGGGACAGGGGAACACTGAAGCTTTCTTT.

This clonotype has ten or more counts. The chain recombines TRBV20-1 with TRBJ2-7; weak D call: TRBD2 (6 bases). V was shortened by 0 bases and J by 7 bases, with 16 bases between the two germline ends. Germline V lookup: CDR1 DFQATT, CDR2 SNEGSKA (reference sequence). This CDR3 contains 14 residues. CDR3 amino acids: CSARDSGDSWEQYF. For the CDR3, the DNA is TGCAGTGCTAGAGATTCCGGGGACTCTTGGGAGCAGTACTTC.

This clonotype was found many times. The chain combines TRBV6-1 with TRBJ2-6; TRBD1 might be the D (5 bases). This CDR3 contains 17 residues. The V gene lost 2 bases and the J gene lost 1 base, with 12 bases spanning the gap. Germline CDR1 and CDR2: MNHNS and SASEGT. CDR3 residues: CASSEQGGLSGANVLTF. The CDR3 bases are TGTGCCAGCAGTGAACAGGGTGGCTTATCTGGGGCCAACGTCCTGACTTTC.

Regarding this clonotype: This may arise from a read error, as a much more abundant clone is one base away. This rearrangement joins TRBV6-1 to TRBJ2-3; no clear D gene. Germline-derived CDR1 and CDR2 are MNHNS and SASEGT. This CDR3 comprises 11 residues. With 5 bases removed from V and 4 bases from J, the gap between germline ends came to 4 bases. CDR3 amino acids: CASSSPDTQYF. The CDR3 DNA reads TGTGCCAGCAGTTCCCCAGATACGCAGTATTTT.

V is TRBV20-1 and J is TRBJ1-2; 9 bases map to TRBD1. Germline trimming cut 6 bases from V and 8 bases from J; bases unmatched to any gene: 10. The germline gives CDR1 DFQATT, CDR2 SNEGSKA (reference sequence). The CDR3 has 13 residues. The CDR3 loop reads CSAKHDRGLGYTF. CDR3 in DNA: TGCAGTGCAAAGCACGACAGGGGGTTAGGCTACACCTTC.

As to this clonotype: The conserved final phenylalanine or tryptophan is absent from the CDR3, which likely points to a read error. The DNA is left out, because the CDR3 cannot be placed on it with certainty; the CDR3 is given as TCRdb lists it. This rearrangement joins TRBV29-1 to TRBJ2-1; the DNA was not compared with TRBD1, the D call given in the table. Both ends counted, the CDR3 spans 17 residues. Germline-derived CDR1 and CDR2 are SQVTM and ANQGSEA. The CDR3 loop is CSVENRGPQTDGYTFGS.

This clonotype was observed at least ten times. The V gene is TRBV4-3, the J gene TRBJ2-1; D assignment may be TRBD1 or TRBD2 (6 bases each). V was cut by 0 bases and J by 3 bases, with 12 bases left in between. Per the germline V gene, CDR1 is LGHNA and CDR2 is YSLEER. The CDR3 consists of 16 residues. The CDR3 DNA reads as TGCGCCAGCAGCCAAGAAACGGGGGCGGTCTACAATGAGCAGTTCTTC. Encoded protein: CASSQETGAVYNEQFF.

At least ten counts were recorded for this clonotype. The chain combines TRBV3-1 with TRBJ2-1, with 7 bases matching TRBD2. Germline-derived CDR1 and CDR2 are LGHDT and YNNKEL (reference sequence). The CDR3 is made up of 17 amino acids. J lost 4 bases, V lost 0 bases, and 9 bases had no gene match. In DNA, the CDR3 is TGTGCCAGCAGCCAAGAAATGGGCGGGAGCATTTACAATGAGCAGTTCTTC. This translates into CASSQEMGGSIYNEQFF.

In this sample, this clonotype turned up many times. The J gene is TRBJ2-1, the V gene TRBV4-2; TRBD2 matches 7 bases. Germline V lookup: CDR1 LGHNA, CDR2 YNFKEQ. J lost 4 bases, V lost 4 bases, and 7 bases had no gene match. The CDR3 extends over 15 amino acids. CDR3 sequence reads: CASSRSGTTYNEQFF. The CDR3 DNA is TGTGCCAGCAGCCGGTCCGGGACTACTTACAATGAGCAGTTCTTC.

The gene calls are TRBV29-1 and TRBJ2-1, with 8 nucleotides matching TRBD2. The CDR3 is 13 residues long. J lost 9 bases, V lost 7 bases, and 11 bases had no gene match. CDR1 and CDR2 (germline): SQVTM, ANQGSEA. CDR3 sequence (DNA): TGCAGCGCCGGACGAGCGGGAGTCACTGAGCAGTTCTTC. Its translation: CSAGRAGVTEQFF.

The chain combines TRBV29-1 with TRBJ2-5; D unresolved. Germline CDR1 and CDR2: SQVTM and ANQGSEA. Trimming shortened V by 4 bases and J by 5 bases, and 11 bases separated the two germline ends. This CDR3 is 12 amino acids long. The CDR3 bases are TGCAGCGTTGCCCTAAGCCAGGAGACCCAGTACTTC. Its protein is CSVALSQETQYF.

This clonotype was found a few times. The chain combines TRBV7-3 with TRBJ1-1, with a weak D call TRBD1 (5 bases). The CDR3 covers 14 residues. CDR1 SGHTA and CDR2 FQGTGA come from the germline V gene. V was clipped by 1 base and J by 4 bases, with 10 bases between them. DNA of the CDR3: TGTGCCAGCAGCTTAATCGGGGGGAGCACTGAAGCTTTCTTT. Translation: CASSLIGGSTEAFF. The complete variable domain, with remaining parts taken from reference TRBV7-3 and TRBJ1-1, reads GAGVSQTPSNKVTEKGKYVELRCDPISGHTALYWYRQSLGQGPEFLIYFQGTGAADDSGLPNDRFFAVRPEGSVSTLKIQRTERGDSAVYLCASSLIGGSTEAFFGQGTRLTVV.

This chain's CDR3 is CASIRADTQYF. Written as DNA, the CDR3 is TGTGCCAGCATTAGAGCAGATACGCAGTATTTT. The chain recombines TRBV12-3 or TRBV12-4 with TRBJ2-3; D is uncertain. Between the trimmed V and J ends, which lost 7 bases and 4 bases, there was a span of 6 bases. The CDR3 contains 11 residues.

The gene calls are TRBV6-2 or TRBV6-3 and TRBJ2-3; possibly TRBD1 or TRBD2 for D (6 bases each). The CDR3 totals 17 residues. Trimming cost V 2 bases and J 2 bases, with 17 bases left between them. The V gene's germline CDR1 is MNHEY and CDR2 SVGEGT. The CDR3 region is CASSYGLGTGATDTQYF. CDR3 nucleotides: TGTGCCAGCAGTTACGGGCTTGGGACGGGGGCCACAGATACGCAGTATTTT.

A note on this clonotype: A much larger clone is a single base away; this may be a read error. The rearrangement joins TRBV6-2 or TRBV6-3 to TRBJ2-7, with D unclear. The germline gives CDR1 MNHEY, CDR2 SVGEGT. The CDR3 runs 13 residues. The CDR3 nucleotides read TGTGCCAGCACAAAATCGTCTGGTTACGAGCAGAACTTC. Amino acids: CASTKSSGYEQNF.

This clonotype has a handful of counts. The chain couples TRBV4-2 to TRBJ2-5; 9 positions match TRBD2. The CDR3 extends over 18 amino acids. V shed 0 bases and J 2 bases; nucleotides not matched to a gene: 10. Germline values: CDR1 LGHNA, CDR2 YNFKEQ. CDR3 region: CASSQDFGGGALQETQYF. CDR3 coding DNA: TGTGCCAGCAGCCAAGATTTCGGCGGGGGGGCGTTGCAAGAGACCCAGTACTTC.

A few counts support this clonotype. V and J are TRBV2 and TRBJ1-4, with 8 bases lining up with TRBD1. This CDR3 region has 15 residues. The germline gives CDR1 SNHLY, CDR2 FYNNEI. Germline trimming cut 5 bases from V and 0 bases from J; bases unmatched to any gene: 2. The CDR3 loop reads CASSPDRATNEKLFF. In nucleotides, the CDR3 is TGTGCCAGCAGTCCGGACAGGGCAACTAATGAAAAACTGTTTTTT.